This T cell receptor (beta chain) was profiled in a study of identifying expanded T cells in peripheral blood. Healthy donors had no documented immune events, such as infections, while sampled. The table came from immunoSEQ multiplex PCR; TCRdb's copy has only in-frame clones and leaves some out. The data hold 65,000 to 95,000 clones, with 84% observed a single time. There are 13 residues in the CDR3. V gave up 3 bases and J gave up 4 bases, with 9 bases separating them. Germline V gene data show CDR1 as MDHEN and CDR2 as SYDVKM. The sample consisted of blood. The sequence was obtained from a person between 18 and 75 years old in good health. J is TRBJ2-5 and V is TRBV28; D remains unclear. CDR3 sequence (DNA): TGTGCCAGCAGTTTTCTACAGCGAGAGACCCAGTACTTC. Residues: CASSFLQRETQYF. Full variable domain (missing parts from reference TRBV28 and TRBJ2-5): DVKVTQSSRYLVKRTGEKVFLECVQDMDHENMFWYRQDPGLGLRLIYFSYDVKMKEKGDIPEGYSVSREKKERFSLILESASTNQTSMYLCASSFLQRETQYFGPGTRLLVL.